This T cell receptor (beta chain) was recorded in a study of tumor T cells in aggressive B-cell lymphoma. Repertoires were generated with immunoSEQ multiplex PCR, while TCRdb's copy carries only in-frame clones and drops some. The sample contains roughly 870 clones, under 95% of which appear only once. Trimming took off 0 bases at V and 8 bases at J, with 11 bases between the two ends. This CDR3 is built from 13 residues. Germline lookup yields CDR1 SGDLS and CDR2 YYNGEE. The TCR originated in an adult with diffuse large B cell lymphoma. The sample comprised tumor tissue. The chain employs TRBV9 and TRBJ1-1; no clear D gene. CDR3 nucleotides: TGTGCCAGCAGCGTAGATACAAGGAGCGAAGCTTTCTTT. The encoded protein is CASSVDTRSEAFF.